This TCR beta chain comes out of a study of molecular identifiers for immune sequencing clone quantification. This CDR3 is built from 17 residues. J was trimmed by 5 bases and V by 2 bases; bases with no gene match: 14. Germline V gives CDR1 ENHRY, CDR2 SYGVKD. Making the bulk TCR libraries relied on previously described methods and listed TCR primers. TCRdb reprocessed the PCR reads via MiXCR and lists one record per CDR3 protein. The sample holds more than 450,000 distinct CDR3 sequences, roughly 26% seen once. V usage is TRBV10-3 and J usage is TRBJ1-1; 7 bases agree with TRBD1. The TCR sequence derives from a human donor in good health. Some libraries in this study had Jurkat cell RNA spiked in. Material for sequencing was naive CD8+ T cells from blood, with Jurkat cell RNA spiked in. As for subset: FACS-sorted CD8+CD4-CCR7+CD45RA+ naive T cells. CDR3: CAISEPTGYRTLTEAFF. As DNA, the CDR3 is TGTGCCATCAGTGAGCCGACAGGGTACCGTACCTTAACTGAAGCTTTCTTT.